This TCR beta chain was found in a study of cytomegalovirus exposure and HLA in healthy donors (dated by TCRdb to the late 2010s). About the investigation overall: According to a later analysis, one platform produced both the roughly 130 validation repertoires and the 666 repertoires of the first cohort. The study was designed to test whether signatures of past pathogen exposure could be identified by cataloging public T cell receptors. A separate validation cohort of over a hundred different subjects was used in addition to the approximately 700-subject first cohort. High-throughput TCR immunosequencing, statistical association of individual TCRs with disease status, and machine learning were combined to predict cytomegalovirus infection status.

Comments on this clone: There is no known antigen for this receptor. Per-nucleotide qualities are absent, and no much larger clonotype sits a single base away.

Donors formed part of the validation cohort, which comprised about 120 subjects and was distinct from the first cohort of under 750 subjects. The method was the immunoSEQ multiplex PCR assay. Per the original workflow: To diagnose cytomegalovirus status from the catalog of TCR beta chain sequences, a statistical classification framework was built. The immuneACCESS repertoire file appears here via TCRdb, limited to in-frame rearrangements. These files lack a portion of the clones; in checked studies, under half of the deficit traces to unresolved V genes, and the cause of the others is not known. For V, J and clone size, that table is used; D and trimming come from the DNA. Within this sample are about 63,000 clones, with 80% to 90% of them counted one time only. More than 1% of the sample is taken by the ten largest. A distance of 18 bases separates the germline ends of V and J, which lose 1 base and 7 bases respectively. Inclusive of the bounding cysteine and phenylalanine, the CDR3 is 16 residues long. The retained sequence is limited to the CDR3, 48 bases, with the frame set at the first base. Per the germline V gene, SGHDT is the CDR1 and YYEEEE is the CDR2.

Broader findings and caveats from the paper: According to the authors, the approach could potentially be generalized to other disease states and immunological phenotypes. In a later analysis, TCRs clustered in the first cohort were found to also tend to co-occur in the 120 validation repertoires, with 90% to 95% of cluster scores above 0. Most TCR sequences were seen in very few donors, while some public TCRs were found in many individuals. In vitro tests confirmed that a few of the cytomegalovirus-associated TCR beta chains recognize cytomegalovirus antigens. A total of 150 to 200 TCR beta chains were listed by the study as associated with cytomegalovirus. All 120 or so repertoires were used to score co-occurrence in the validation cohort in a later analysis, because that analysis had no HLA typing for the cohort. The classifier was reported to diagnose cytomegalovirus status with high specificity and sensitivity in both the original cohort and the validation cohort.

The chain is encoded by TRBV5-6 joined to TRBJ1-5; the D gene is unclear. This sequence was found in a young woman in good health and CMV-seronegative. The sequenced material came from PBMCs. The CDR3 sequence is CASSLFSITPLQPQHF. The DNA reads TGTGCCAGCAGCTTGTTTTCTATCACCCCACTACAGCCCCAGCATTTT.